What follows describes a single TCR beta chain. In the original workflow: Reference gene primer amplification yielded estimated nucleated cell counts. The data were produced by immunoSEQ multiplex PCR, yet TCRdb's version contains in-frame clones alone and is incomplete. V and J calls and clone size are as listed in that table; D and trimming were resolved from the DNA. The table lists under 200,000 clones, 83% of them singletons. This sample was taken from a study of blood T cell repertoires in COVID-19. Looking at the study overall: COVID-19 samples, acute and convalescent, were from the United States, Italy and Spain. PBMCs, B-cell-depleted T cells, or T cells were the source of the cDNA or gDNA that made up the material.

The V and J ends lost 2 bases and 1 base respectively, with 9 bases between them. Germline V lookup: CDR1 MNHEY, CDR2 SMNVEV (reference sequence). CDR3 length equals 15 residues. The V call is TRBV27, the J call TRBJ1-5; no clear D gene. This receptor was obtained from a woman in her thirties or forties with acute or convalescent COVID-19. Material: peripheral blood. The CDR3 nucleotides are TGTGCCAGCAGTTTAGCCGGGTACAGCAATCAGCCCCAGCATTTT. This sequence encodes CASSLAGYSNQPQHF.